A selection of T cell receptor beta chains follows, all from one sample in a study of graft-versus-host responses after intestinal transplantation. TCRdb's copy holds only in-frame clones and misses some; the assay was immunoSEQ multiplex PCR. The sample has approximately 10,000 clones; around 28% are singletons. The sample consisted of alloreactive CD8+ T cells from a mixed lymphocyte reaction culture, taken before transplantation. The receptor source for this set is a human patient who was an organ donor for intestinal transplantation. The conserved cysteine and the conserved F or W are not part of the CDR3 here.

v_call	j_call	cdr3_aa
TRBV4-3	TRBJ1-5	ASSLSGQEGNQPQH
TRBV15	TRBJ2-7	ATSLGWVYEQY
TRBV6-5	TRBJ2-7	ASSESSYEQY
TRBV5-8	TRBJ2-3	ASSLEGALTDTQY
TRBV7-9	TRBJ2-7	ASTFGWDRGLWEQY
TRBV19	TRBJ1-5	ASSIAGGPGNQPQH
TRBV5-8	TRBJ2-7	ASSQGTSGRGSYEQY
TRBV6-5	TRBJ1-1	ASSYSGRLNTEAF
TRBV7-8	TRBJ1-2	ASSLAHHYGYT
TRBV4-3	TRBJ1-2	ASSQVGTAAYGYT
TRBV19	TRBJ1-1	ASSIQNTEAF
TRBV9	TRBJ2-7	ASSPGGDDEQY
TRBV4-1	TRBJ1-1	ASSQDVIPGSTEAF
TRBV11-3	TRBJ2-1	ASSLVERRGCHEQF